The clone carrying this T cell receptor beta chain was seen a handful of times. Its antigen is as yet unknown. This sample is part of a study of beta chain features in type 1 diabetes. Study-wide results and caveats: Among patients with Type 1 diabetes, TCRB CDR3s were moderately but significantly shorter in every one of the four CD4+ subsets.

Isolated RNA was reverse transcribed in full, so expressed TCRB transcripts were sequenced. The average read count of naive, central memory and regulatory T cell samples was around 3.8 million. Sequencing used immunoSEQ multiplex PCR; TCRdb keeps in-frame clones, though not all of them. The sample shows about 900,000 clones, roughly 15% of them seen only once. Germline V gene lookup returns CDR1 KGHSH and CDR2 LQKENI. The CDR3 spans 13 residues. Between the trimmed V and J ends, which lost 6 bases and 5 bases, there was a span of 13 bases. The sequenced sample was naive CD4+ T cells from blood. This rearrangement joins TRBV18 to TRBJ2-5; D remains unclear. The TCR originated in a woman aged 18 to 35 in good health. The CDR3 sequence is CASSAQTEETQYF. The CDR3 nucleotides read TGTGCCAGCTCCGCCCAGACTGAGGAGACCCAGTACTTC.